This T cell receptor (beta chain) was observed in a study of T-cell reconstitution after alpha-beta-depleted transplantation in children (dated by TCRdb to 2016 to 2017). With respect to the entire study: Using TCR repertoire profiling, the study followed T-cell immune reconstitution in a quantitative way in children after TCRalphabeta/CD19-depleted allogeneic hematopoietic cell transplantation.

This clonotype occurred a few times. Its antigen is unknown. There are no base qualities to consult, and no much larger clone falls within one base. The CDR3 holds 13 amino acids from the cysteine to the phenylalanine. Only the CDR3 DNA stays, 39 bases, in frame from base 1. CDR1 and CDR2 are drawn from the germline V gene (reference sequence): SEHNR, FQNEAQ. The V and J ends are trimmed by 5 bases and 4 bases, leaving 8 bases between them. Libraries were constructed by PCR. Sequencer: Illumina HiSeq 2500. To normalize quantification of the TCRbeta repertoire, the TCR libraries were built with molecular barcoding that relied on unique molecular identifiers. TCRdb trimmed public reads at Q25 via fastp, called clones via MiXCR and kept in-frame beta chains. All rows with the same CDR3 protein become a single entry with the most common DNA and genes. For this sample there are roughly 300,000 distinct CDR3 sequences; 9.9% appear just once. The ten largest clones capture over 9.5% of the sample.

The sequence is built from TRBV7-9 and TRBJ2-2; the D gene assignment is ambiguous. The specimen was PBMCs from the stem cell graft donor, collected from the stem cell graft. The origin of this receptor is a human donor who donated a stem cell graft to a child with SCID. For the CDR3, the sequence is CASSPVGTGELFF. The DNA sequence follows: TGTGCCAGCAGCCCTGTAGGCACCGGGGAGCTGTTTTTT.